This TCR beta chain was identified during a study of cytomegalovirus exposure and HLA in healthy donors. Study observations and caveats: A later analysis by the authors found several of the most significant clusters apparently linked to common viral pathogens.

Points on this clone: Its antigen is still unknown.

The PCR was carried out with 60 Vbeta primers and 13 Jbeta primers. The assay was immunoSEQ multiplex PCR, and TCRdb's table has in-frame clones only and misses some. The table has 55,000 to 80,000 clones, more than 60% seen once. The CDR3 is 15 residues long. Germline values: CDR1 SGHRS, CDR2 YFSETQ. Unmatched junction bases numbered 1, after V lost 0 bases and J lost 4 bases. V gene TRBV5-1 combines with J gene TRBJ1-4; 9 bases align to TRBD1. The sample taken for sequencing was PBMCs. This TCR derives from a woman aged 40 to 55 in good health and CMV-seropositive. The CDR3 sequence: CASSLGDRDNEKLFF. The CDR3 nucleotides are TGCGCCAGCAGCTTGGGGGACAGGGATAATGAAAAACTGTTTTTT.